This record looks at one T cell receptor beta chain sequence and its context. Its specific antigen is unknown. No quality values exist for individual bases; no much larger clone is one base distant. For CDR1 and CDR2, the germline V gene lists SGHRS and YFSETQ. V has 4 bases trimmed and J has 0 bases trimmed; junction bases matching no gene number 12. From its cysteine to its phenylalanine, the CDR3 spans 18 amino acids. The DNA shown is the 54-base CDR3, in frame from base 1. The data derive from a study of cytomegalovirus exposure and HLA in healthy donors (dated by TCRdb to about 2017). About the investigation overall: An earlier analysis of approximately 600 of the donors reported 250 to 350 Gb of sequence data and around 120 million unique TCR beta sequences from some 180 million T cells. Approximately 300 gigabases of sequencing data and 70 million to 95 million unique TCR sequences made up an early release that covered 500 to 650 HLA-typed donors. Among the roughly 410 genotyped donors, approximately 76% belonged to the genetic ancestry cluster associated with self-reported Caucasian donors. The study was designed to test whether signatures of past pathogen exposure could be identified by cataloging public T cell receptors. The study used immunosequencing to profile the T cell repertoires of 670 or so subjects and linked those repertoires to cytomegalovirus serostatus. A separate validation cohort of some 130 different subjects was used in addition to the 666-subject first cohort. To predict cytomegalovirus infection status, the study combined high-throughput TCR immunosequencing, statistical association of individual TCRs with disease status, and machine learning. In a later analysis, previously published TCR beta repertoires from more than 500 donors were re-analyzed and high-resolution HLA genotyping was added so that TCR occurrence patterns could be studied. The later analysis used no new phenotypic data to find candidate immune exposures, relying instead on TCR beta sequences and their occurrence across donors. To decide whether each TCR beta V gene segment behaved as functional or pseudogenic, an earlier analysis of some 600 of the donors relied on high-throughput TCR beta sequencing. Donor age, sex, ethnicity and CMV serostatus were collected together with the repertoire data. Genome-wide SNP genotypes for about three fifths of the roughly 670 donors were used in a later genetic analysis, which treated that subset as a discovery cohort. Every discovery cohort repertoire had been produced on one sequencing platform. HLA typing included class I and class II loci at four-digit resolution. Typing coverage differed by locus: A, B, C, DRB1 and DQB1 were typed in about 629-630 donors, DQA1 in around 500, DPA1 in 600 to 610, and DPB1 in around 490. Four or five DR-DQ haplotypes were treated as single units for association and clustering because of strong linkage in the cohort. Among roughly 370 genotyped donors of the cohort, an average of approximately 240,000 unique TCR beta nucleotide sequences were sequenced per donor, about a sixth of them non-productive.

Receptor libraries were prepared by the immunoSEQ multiplex PCR assay. A mixture of 60 forward primers for TCR Vbeta segments and 13 reverse primers for TCR Jbeta segments was used in the multiplex PCR. Amplification of the CDR3 region of rearranged TCR beta genes was performed with a multiplex PCR assay on genomic DNA. The Illumina HiSeq System was used to sequence the amplified TCR beta libraries as 87-base-pair reads. Under the source paper's analysis protocol: A later analysis counted some 74 million unique TCR beta chains across the approximately 700 repertoires, and some 12 million of these chains were shared by at least two donors. Raw reads were error-corrected and collapsed into unique sequences with a nearest-neighbor algorithm that merged closely related sequences to remove PCR and sequencing errors. To assign V, D and J gene segments, CDR3 sequences were aligned to IMGT reference sequences. For a sequence to be retained, a match of at least six nucleotides to both a V gene segment and a J gene segment was required. Rearrangements were classified as productive when the CDR3 lacked stop codons and remained in frame with V and J, and all other rearrangements were classified as non-productive. Following IMGT convention, CDR3 was defined as the stretch from the second conserved V-encoded cysteine up to the conserved J-encoded phenylalanine. The earlier analysis of some 550 of the donors excluded any sequence lacking an unambiguous match to a single V gene segment. An earlier analysis of a few hundred of the donors classified V segments as functional when productive rearrangements were above 56.7% and as segregating when the standard deviation between donors was above 5%. A statistical classification framework was built for diagnosing cytomegalovirus status from the catalog of TCR beta chain sequences. A later analysis assigned V and J genes by comparing TCR nucleotide sequences with IMGT/GENE-DB human TR gene sequences. Using the TCRdist pipeline, a later analysis assigned CDR3 sequences along with most-parsimonious VDJ recombination scenarios. In a later analysis, each TCR beta chain was defined by its CDR3 amino acid sequence together with its V-gene family, and reads lacking a unique V-gene family were excluded. In a later analysis, 500 to 650 highly shared, low-generation-probability nucleotide sequences were removed to address suspected cross-contamination and a sequencing artifact. In a later analysis, a clonal expansion index for each public chain was calculated from normalized within-repertoire ranks of inferred template counts. Generation probabilities in a later analysis came from a VDJ recombination model fitted to out-of-frame rearrangements, and those results were checked against IGoR. Hypergeometric tests were used in a later analysis to score TCR-TCR, TCR-HLA and TCR-CMV co-occurrence, with a repertoire-size bias correction applied to the TCR pairs. In a later analysis, false discovery rates were estimated by permuting HLA or CMV assignments 20 times. A later analysis grouped co-occurring TCRs with DBSCAN, adding TCRdist sequence similarity when clustering within HLA-allele-positive subsets. Repertoires with fewer than 30,000 or more than 120,000 public chains were left out of co-occurrence clustering, as were five repertoires with anomalous nucleotide sharing. TCRdb holds this immuneACCESS table with in-frame rearrangements only. Some clones are missing; in checked studies, unresolved V genes explain under half, and the rest has no known cause. V, J and clone size were drawn from that table, and D and trimming were deduced from the DNA. The sample table holds 100,000 or so clones, of which 77% were seen once. The ten largest clones capture roughly 9.7% of the sample.

The cohort comprised around 690 healthy bone marrow donors. Cohort members were all nominally healthy when sampled, although unrecorded immune exposures were likely present. The donor was CMV seropositive and was included in the group of approximately 300 seropositive cohort members. Every donor gave a peripheral blood sample, and the peripheral blood mononuclear cells from that sample were used for TCR beta sequencing. The Qiagen DNeasy Blood Extraction Kit was used to extract genomic DNA from the blood cell samples. Broad study findings and their caveats: Several of the top co-occurrence clusters appeared to be linked to parvovirus B19, influenza, CMV and Epstein-Barr virus, according to a later analysis. Only TCR beta chains were sequenced in this cohort, and the absence of alpha or paired-chain data limited detectable features. Compared with the 666-donor mean, donors in an Asian-associated ancestry cluster had fewer N-insertions in productive TCRs, according to a later genetic analysis. The study listed 150 to 200 TCR beta chains as associated with cytomegalovirus. In both the original and validation cohorts, the classifier was reported to diagnose cytomegalovirus status with high specificity and sensitivity. Presence/absence analyses assumed roughly uniform sequencing depth across donors, an assumption that may not hold. According to the authors, the approach could potentially be generalized to other disease states and immunological phenotypes. Three of the identified cytomegalovirus-associated TCR beta chains were confirmed in vitro to be specific for cytomegalovirus antigens. When HLA alleles, especially DR and DQ, strongly co-occurred, TCR associations were difficult to assign to individual alleles. CMV serostatus was the only immune exposure information available for the cohort. Because HLA typing was unavailable for some donors at each locus, only the typed subset was used in association tests. A cluster of highly shared sequence variants was judged likely to represent a technical artifact of the sequencing pipeline. Because the 87-base-pair reads could not distinguish some IMGT-functional V segments, including TRBV6-2 and TRBV6-3, those segments were excluded. According to a later analysis, most CMV-associated TCR beta chains appeared to be HLA-restricted, and the HLA associations seemed to be driven largely by CMV exposure. Most TCR sequences were observed very rarely across donors, whereas some public TCRs were present in many individuals. An association between a missense DCLRE1C variant and V-gene and J-gene trimming of TCR beta chains was found in a later genetic analysis and replicated in an independent cohort. Broadly in line with IMGT annotations, most TCR beta V segments showed up in productive rearrangements about 87% or about 30% of the time in an earlier analysis of several hundred of the donors. In a later analysis, more than 15,000 TCR beta sequences were associated with specific HLA alleles at a false discovery rate of 0.05. A later analysis found that TCR association rates varied across HLA loci, with DRB1 alleles showing the most associated TCRs and HLA-C alleles the fewest. Because counts were too low, some 16 rarely observed V segments, including chromosome 9 orphons, were excluded from the earlier analysis of 587 of the donors. In a later analysis, HLA-associated TCR beta chains were found to be more clonally expanded and to have lower generation probabilities than equally common non-associated chains. A further reported finding was that TCR beta sequences accurately predicted the HLA-A and HLA-B alleles for most subjects in the first cohort. Correlated functional status among segregating V segments might reflect linkage disequilibrium, but an unknown experimental factor could not be ruled out.

The specimen was PBMCs. This TCR was sampled from a man aged 40-50 years in good health and CMV-seropositive. This chain joins TRBV5-1 to TRBJ1-4; 7 junctional bases match TRBD1. The nucleotide sequence is given as TGCGCCAGCAGCCTGAAAACAGGGGCCCCTGCAACTAATGAAAAACTGTTTTTT. Translated, it reads CASSLKTGAPATNEKLFF. Joined to the reference TRBV5-1 and TRBJ1-4 proteins, this CDR3 gives the full variable domain: KAGVTQTPRYLIKTRGQQVTLSCSPISGHRSVSWYQQTPGQGLQFLFEYFSETQRNKGNFPGRFSGRQFSNSRSEMNVSTLELGDSALYLCASSLKTGAPATNEKLFFGSGTQLSVL.